This T cell receptor beta chain was profiled in a study of EBV T-cell therapy then PD-1 blockade in nasopharyngeal carcinoma. Indicated treatment: AdE1-LMPpoly-expanded autologous EBV-specific T-cell therapy followed by anti-PD-1 nivolumab. As for this clone: Its antigen is unidentified.

Germline V gene sequence: CDR1 SQVTM, CDR2 ANQGSEA. The V segment lost 4 bases and the J segment 3 bases; nucleotides outside the gene matches: 8. There are 14 residues in the CDR3. Libraries were prepared by immunoSEQ multiplex PCR; TCRdb keeps only in-frame clonotypes and omits some of them. The sample yields 22,000 or so clones, 82% seen once. V usage is TRBV29-1 and J usage is TRBJ2-7; 8 nucleotides align to TRBD1. The sequenced sample was CD8+ T cells from blood, obtained at day -245 from a patient whose treatment included autologous EBV-specific T cells and nivolumab. The origin of this receptor is a man between 35 and 55 years old with nasopharyngeal carcinoma. CDR3 in amino acids: CSVGATGTGYEQYF. Written as DNA, the CDR3 is TGCAGCGTTGGGGCCACCGGGACAGGCTACGAGCAGTACTTC.